This TCR beta chain is drawn from a study of blood T cell repertoires in COVID-19. Authors' data handling: Reference gene primer amplification in the assay estimated nucleated cell counts. This table comes from immunoSEQ multiplex PCR, and its TCRdb copy is limited to in-frame clones, with some not included. Clonal size and the V and J genes are those of that table, whereas D and trimming came from the DNA. The data show around 250,000 clones, about four fifths seen once. Enrolled through a virtual design, the participants were between roughly 18 and 100 years of age and came from about two dozen US areas. Cohorts were determined from participant-reported clinical history. It was within 2 weeks before study entry that exposed participants met a COVID-19 case. Per germline, CDR1 KGHSH and CDR2 LQKENI. V lost 6 bases and J lost 9, with 15 bases in between. The CDR3 runs 13 residues.

The chain is built from TRBV18 and TRBJ2-1; no definite D call. Sequenced material: PBMCs or T cells enriched from blood (not recorded which). The receptor was isolated from a man between 40 and 49 years old who had been exposed to COVID-19. CDR3 amino acids: CASSNQQSGEQFF. The CDR3 coding sequence is TGTGCCAGCTCGAATCAACAATCGGGTGAGCAGTTCTTC.